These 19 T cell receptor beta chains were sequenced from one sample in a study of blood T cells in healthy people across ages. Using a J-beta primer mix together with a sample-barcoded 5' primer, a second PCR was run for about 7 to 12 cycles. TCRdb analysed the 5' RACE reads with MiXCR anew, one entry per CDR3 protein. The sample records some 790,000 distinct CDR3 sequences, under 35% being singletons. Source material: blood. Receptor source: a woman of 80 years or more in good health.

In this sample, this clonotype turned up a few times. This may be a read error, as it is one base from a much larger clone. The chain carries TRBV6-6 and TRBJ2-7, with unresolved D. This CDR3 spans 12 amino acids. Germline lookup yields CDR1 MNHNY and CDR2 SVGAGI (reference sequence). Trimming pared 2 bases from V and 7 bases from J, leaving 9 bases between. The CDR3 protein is CASSYGRNEQYF. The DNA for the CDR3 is TGTGCCAGCAGTTACGGGCGAAATGAGCAGTACTTC.

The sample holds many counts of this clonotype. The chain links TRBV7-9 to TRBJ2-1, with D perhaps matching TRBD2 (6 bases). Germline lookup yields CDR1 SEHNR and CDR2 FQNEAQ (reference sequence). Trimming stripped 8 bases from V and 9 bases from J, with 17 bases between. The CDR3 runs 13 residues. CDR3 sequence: CASDRGGDVEQFF. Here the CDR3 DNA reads TGTGCCAGCGATCGGGGCGGGGACGTTGAGCAGTTCTTC.

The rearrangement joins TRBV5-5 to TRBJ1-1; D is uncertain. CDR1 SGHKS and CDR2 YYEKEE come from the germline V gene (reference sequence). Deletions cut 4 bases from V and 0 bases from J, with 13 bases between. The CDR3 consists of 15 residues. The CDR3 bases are TGTGCCAGCAGCACCGGACTGCTCATGAACACTGAAGCTTTCTTT. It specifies CASSTGLLMNTEAFF.

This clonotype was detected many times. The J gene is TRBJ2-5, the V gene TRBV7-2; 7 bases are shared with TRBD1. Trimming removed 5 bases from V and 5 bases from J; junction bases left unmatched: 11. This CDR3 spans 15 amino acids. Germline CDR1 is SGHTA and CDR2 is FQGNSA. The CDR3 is CASSQQTGMGETQYF. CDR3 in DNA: TGTGCCAGCAGCCAACAGACAGGGATGGGGGAGACCCAGTACTTC.

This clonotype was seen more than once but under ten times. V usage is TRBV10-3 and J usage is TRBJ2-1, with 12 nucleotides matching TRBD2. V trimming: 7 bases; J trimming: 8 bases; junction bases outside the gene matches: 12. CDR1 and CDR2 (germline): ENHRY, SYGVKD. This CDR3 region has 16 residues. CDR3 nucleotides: TGTGCCATCACGGCTAGCGGGGGGGCCGGTCAGTATGAGCAGTTCTTC. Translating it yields CAITASGGAGQYEQFF.

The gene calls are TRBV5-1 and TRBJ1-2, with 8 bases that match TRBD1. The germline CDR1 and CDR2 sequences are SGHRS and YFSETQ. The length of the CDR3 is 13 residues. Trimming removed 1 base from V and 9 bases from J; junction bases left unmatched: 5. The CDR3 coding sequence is TGCGCCAGCAGCTTGAACGACAGGGGTAGCTACACCTTC. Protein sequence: CASSLNDRGSYTF.

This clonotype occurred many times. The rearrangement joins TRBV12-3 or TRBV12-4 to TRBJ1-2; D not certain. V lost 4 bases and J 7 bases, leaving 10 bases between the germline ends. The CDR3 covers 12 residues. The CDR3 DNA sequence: TGTGCCAGCAGTTCCCTAATTGCTGGCTACACCTTC. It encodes CASSSLIAGYTF.

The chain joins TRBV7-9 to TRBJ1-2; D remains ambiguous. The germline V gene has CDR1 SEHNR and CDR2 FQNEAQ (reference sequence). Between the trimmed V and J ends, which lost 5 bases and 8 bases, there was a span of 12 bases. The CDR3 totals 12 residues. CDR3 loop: CASSPAPPGYTF. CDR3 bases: TGTGCCAGCAGCCCGGCACCGCCAGGCTACACCTTC.

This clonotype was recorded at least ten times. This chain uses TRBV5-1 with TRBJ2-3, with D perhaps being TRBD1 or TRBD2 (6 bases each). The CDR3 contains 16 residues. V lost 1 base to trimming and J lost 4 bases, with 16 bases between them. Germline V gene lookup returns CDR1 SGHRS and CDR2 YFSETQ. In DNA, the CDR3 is TGCGCCAGCAGCTTGCGGGGGCTGCACGGAGCAGATACGCAGTATTTT. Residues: CASSLRGLHGADTQYF.

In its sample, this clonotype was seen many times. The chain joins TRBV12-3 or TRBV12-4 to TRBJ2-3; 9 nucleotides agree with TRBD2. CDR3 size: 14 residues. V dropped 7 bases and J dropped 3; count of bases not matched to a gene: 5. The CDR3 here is CASKSGLATDTQYF. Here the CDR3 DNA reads TGTGCCAGCAAATCGGGACTAGCAACAGATACGCAGTATTTT.

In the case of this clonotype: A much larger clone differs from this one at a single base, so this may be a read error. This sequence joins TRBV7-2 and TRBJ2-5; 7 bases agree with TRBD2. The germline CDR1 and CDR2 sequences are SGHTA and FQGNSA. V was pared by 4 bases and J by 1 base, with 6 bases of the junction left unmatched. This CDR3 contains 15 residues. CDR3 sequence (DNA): TGTGCCAGCAGCTGGCAAGCGGGGCTCCAAGAGACCCAGTACTTC. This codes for CASSWQAGLQETQYF.

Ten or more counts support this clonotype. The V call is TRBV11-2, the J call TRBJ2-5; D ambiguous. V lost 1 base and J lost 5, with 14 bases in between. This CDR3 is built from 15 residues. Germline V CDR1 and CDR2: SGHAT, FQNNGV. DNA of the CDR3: TGTGCCAGCAGCTTAGGTCAGGCGGTGGGTGAGACCCAGTACTTC. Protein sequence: CASSLGQAVGETQYF.

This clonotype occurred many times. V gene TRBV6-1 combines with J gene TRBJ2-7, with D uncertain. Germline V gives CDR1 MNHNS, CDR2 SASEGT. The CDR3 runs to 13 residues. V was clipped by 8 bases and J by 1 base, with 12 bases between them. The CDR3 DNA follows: TGTGCCAGCCAGAGATCAGGTTCCTACGAGCAGTACTTC. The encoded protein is CASQRSGSYEQYF.

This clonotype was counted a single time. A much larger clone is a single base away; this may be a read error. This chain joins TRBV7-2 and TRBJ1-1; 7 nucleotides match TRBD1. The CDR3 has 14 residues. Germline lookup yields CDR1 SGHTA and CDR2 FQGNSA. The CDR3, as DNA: TGTGCCAGCAGCTCCTCACAGGGGAACACTGGAGCTTTCTTT. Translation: CASSSSQGNTGAFF.

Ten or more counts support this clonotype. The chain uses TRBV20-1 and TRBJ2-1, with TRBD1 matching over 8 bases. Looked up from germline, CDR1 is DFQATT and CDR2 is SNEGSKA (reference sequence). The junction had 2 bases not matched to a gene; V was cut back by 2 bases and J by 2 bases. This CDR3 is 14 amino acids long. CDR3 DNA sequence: TGCAGTGCTAGATGGGACAGGACCTACAATGAGCAGTTCTTC. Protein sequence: CSARWDRTYNEQFF.

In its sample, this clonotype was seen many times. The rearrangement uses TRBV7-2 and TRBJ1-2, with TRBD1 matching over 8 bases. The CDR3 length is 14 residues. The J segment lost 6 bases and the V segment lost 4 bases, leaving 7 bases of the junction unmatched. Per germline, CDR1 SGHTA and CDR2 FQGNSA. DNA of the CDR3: TGTGCCAGCAGCTCAACAGGGGGAAATGATGGCTACACCTTC. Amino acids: CASSSTGGNDGYTF.

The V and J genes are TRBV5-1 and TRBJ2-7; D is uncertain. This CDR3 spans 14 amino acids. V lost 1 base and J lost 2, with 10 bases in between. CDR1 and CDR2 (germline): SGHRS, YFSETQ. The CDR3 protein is CASSLTDGPYEQYF. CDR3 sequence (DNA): TGCGCCAGCAGCTTGACGGACGGACCCTACGAGCAGTACTTC.

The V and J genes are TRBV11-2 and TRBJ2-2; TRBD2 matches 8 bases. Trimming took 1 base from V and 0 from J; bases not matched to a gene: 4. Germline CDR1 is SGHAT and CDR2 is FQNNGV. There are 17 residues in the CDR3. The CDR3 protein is CASSLGPSGPNTGELFF. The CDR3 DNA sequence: TGTGCCAGCAGCTTAGGTCCTAGCGGGCCGAACACCGGGGAGCTGTTTTTT. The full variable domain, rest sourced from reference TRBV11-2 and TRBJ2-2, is EAGVAQSPRYKIIEKRQSVAFWCNPISGHATLYWYQQILGQGPKLLIQFQNNGVVDDSQLPKDRFSAERLKGVDSTLKIQPAKLEDSAVYLCASSLGPSGPNTGELFFGEGSRLTVL.

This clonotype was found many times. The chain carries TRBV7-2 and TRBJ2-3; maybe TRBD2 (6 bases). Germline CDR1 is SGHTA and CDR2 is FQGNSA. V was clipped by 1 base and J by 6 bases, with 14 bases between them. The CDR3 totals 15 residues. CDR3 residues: CASSLDSSGLDTQYF. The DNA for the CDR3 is TGTGCCAGCAGCTTAGATAGTAGCGGTCTGGATACGCAGTATTTT.